The rows below give T cell receptor beta chains drawn from one sample of a study of blood T cell repertoires in COVID-19. Profiling relied on immunoSEQ multiplex PCR, and the TCRdb table lists in-frame clones only, not all of them. Altogether some 160,000 clones are present, approximately 80% being singletons, with the ten largest covering about 1.5%. The source material was peripheral blood. Receptors originate from a human donor in a cohort sampled during active COVID-19. The CDR3 runs from the conserved cysteine through the conserved F or W. Fields, in order: clone size, J gene, V gene, D gene, CDR3 protein, CDR3 DNA. The D gene is left open where the match is weak. Clone size, where shown, is once, few, many, or a class for clones that have expanded.

NA	TRBJ1-5	TRBV3-1/TRBV3-2	TRBD1	CASSHGTGDSNQPQHF	TGTGCCAGCAGCCACGGGACAGGTGATAGCAATCAGCCCCAGCATTTT
NA	TRBJ2-3	TRBV12-3/TRBV12-4	TRBD1	CASRRTGIHTQYF	TGTGCCAGCAGGAGGACAGGGATCCACACGCAGTATTTT
NA	TRBJ1-5	TRBV6-5	NA	CASSYSRRGNQPQHF	TGTGCCAGCAGTTACTCGAGGCGGGGCAATCAGCCCCAGCATTTT
once	TRBJ2-3	TRBV5-4	TRBD2	CASSILAGGGGDTQYF	TGTGCCAGCAGCATACTAGCGGGGGGCGGGGGAGATACGCAGTATTTT
NA	TRBJ1-2	TRBV18	TRBD1	CASSGQGYGYTF	TGTGCCAGCTCTGGACAGGGATATGGCTACACCTTC
few	TRBJ1-1	TRBV6-5	NA	CATSWGVEAFF	TGTGCCACCTCTTGGGGGGTTGAAGCTTTCTTT
NA	TRBJ1-4	TRBV6-1	NA	CASSEVRANEKLFF	TGTGCCAGCAGTGAAGTCAGGGCTAATGAAAAACTGTTTTTT
NA	TRBJ2-7	TRBV18	NA	CASSPSQGTYEQYF	TGTGCCAGCTCACCATCCCAGGGGACCTACGAGCAGTACTTC
NA	TRBJ2-6	TRBV21-1	NA	CASSKGQGASGANVLTF	TGTGCCAGCAGCAAAGGCCAGGGGGCCTCTGGGGCCAACGTCCTGACTTTC
NA	TRBJ2-7	TRBV3-1/TRBV3-2	TRBD2	CASSQVMSGLAGWDEQYF	TGTGCCAGCAGCCAAGTCATGAGCGGACTAGCGGGATGGGACGAGCAGTACTTC
NA	TRBJ2-6	TRBV7-3	NA	CASSLSARGAGANVLTF	TGTGCCAGCAGCTTAAGTGCCAGGGGAGCAGGGGCCAACGTCCTGACTTTC
few	TRBJ1-6	TRBV6-6	NA	CASGWSPLHF	TGTGCCAGCGGCTGGTCACCCCTCCACTTT
NA	TRBJ2-7	TRBV6-1	NA	CASSEVASLTYEQYF	TGTGCCAGCAGTGAAGTGGCCAGTTTAACCTACGAGCAGTACTTC
NA	TRBJ2-7	TRBV19	TRBD1	CATSPGQAPYEQYF	TGTGCCACCTCACCGGGACAGGCCCCCTACGAGCAGTACTTC
few	TRBJ1-1	TRBV19	NA	CASSPTKMNTEAFF	TGTGCCAGTAGTCCGACAAAGATGAACACTGAAGCTTTCTTT
NA	TRBJ1-5	TRBV9	NA	CASSGSTNQPQHF	TGTGCCAGCAGCGGGAGTACCAATCAGCCCCAGCATTTT
NA	TRBJ1-5	TRBV19	NA	CASSPDPGRNQPQHF	TGTGCCAGTAGTCCGGACCCGGGGAGGAATCAGCCCCAGCATTTT
NA	TRBJ2-1	TRBV11-3	NA	CASSLSSFNEQFF	TGTGCCAGCAGCTTATCTAGTTTCAATGAGCAGTTCTTC
NA	TRBJ2-1	TRBV7-3	NA	CASSPRGGEQFF	TGTGCCAGCAGCCCAAGGGGGGGTGAGCAGTTCTTC
NA	TRBJ2-1	TRBV18	TRBD1	CASSPSQGEYNEQFF	TGTGCCAGCTCACCTTCACAGGGGGAGTACAATGAGCAGTTCTTC
NA	TRBJ2-7	TRBV28	NA	CASSLVIRGKSSYEQYF	TGTGCCAGCAGTTTGGTTATTAGGGGGAAAAGCTCCTACGAGCAGTACTTC
NA	TRBJ2-1	TRBV10-3	NA	CAISEPGRTEQFF	TGTGCCATCAGTGAGCCTGGGAGAACGGAGCAGTTCTTC
NA	TRBJ1-1	TRBV25-1	NA	CASSELVNTEAFF	TGTGCCAGCAGTGAACTAGTGAACACTGAAGCTTTCTTT
NA	TRBJ2-1	TRBV7-3	TRBD2	CASSSTLAGGEQFF	TGTGCCAGCAGCTCCACACTAGCGGGGGGAGAGCAGTTCTTC
NA	TRBJ1-6	TRBV7-2	NA	CASSSQVIYNSPLHF	TGTGCCAGCAGCTCACAGGTGATCTATAATTCACCCCTCCACTTT
NA	TRBJ2-7	TRBV29-1	TRBD1	CSVGSLQGAYEQYF	TGCAGCGTTGGGTCGTTGCAGGGGGCCTACGAGCAGTACTTC
NA	TRBJ2-1	TRBV5-6	TRBD2	CASSLAKGGLAGLEQFF	TGTGCCAGCAGCTTGGCCAAGGGGGGTCTAGCGGGACTTGAGCAGTTCTTC
NA	TRBJ2-7	TRBV5-1	TRBD1	CASSFNGQAYGQYF	TGCGCCAGCAGCTTCAACGGACAGGCCTACGGGCAGTACTTC
NA	TRBJ1-5	TRBV7-2	NA	CASSFEAIGNQPQHF	TGTGCCAGCAGCTTCGAGGCGATCGGCAATCAGCCCCAGCATTTT
NA	TRBJ1-6	TRBV6-5	NA	CASTGQRNSPLHF	TGTGCCAGCACCGGACAGAGGAATTCACCCCTCCACTTT
NA	TRBJ2-7	TRBV5-4	TRBD2	CASSTPTSGTGEQYF	TGTGCCAGCAGCACCCCGACTAGCGGGACCGGGGAGCAGTACTTC
NA	TRBJ2-2	TRBV21-1	NA	CASSSIAGSNTGELFF	TGTGCCAGCAGCAGTATAGCGGGGTCGAACACCGGGGAGCTGTTTTTT
once	TRBJ2-3	TRBV2	NA	CASSSQGRADTQYF	TGTGCCAGCAGTTCACAGGGAAGGGCAGATACGCAGTATTTT
NA	TRBJ2-7	TRBV3-1/TRBV3-2	TRBD1	CASSDRDRGYEQYF	TGTGCCAGCAGCGACCGGGACAGGGGCTACGAGCAGTACTTC
NA	TRBJ2-7	TRBV11-2	TRBD2	CASSRDYISYEQYF	TGTGCCAGCAGCAGGGACTACATCTCCTACGAGCAGTACTTC